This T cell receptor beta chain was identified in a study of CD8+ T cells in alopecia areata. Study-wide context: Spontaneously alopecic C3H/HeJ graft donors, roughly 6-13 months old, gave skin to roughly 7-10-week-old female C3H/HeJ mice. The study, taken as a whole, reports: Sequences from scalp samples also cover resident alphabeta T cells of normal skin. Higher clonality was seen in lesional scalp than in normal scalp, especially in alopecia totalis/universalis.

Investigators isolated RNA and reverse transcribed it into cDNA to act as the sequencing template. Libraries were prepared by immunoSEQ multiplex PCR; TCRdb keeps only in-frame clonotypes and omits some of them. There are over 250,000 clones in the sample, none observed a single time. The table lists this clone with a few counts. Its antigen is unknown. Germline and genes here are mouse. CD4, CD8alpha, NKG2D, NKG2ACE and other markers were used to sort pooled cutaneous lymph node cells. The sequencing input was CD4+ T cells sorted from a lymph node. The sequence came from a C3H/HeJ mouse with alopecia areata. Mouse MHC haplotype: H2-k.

This chain's CDR3 is CASRRGQGYAEQFF. The DNA read from the CDR3 is TGTGCCAGCAGGAGGGGACAGGGGTATGCT. The chain carries TRBV13-1 and TRBJ2-1; 10 bases agree with TRBD1. The CDR3 end falls 4 residues outside the read, so it is completed with the germline J gene. The CDR3 contains 14 residues. V was pared by 5 bases and J by 4 bases, with 3 bases of the junction left unmatched. The V gene's germline CDR1 is NSHNY and CDR2 SYGAGN.